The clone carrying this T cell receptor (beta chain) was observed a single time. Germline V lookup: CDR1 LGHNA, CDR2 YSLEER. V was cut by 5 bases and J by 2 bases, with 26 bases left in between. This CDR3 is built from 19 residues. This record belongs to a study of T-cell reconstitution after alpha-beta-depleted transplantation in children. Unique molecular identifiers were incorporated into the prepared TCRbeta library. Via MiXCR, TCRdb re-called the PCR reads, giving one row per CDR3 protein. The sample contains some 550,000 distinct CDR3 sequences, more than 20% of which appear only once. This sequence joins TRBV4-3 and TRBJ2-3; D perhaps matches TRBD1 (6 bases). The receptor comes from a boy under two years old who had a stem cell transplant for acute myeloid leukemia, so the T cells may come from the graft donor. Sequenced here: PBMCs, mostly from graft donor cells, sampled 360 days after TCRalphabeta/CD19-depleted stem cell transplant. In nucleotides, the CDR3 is TGCGCCAGCAGCGCAAGGGTCTTGGACCTTGGGACAAACACAGATACGCAGTATTTT. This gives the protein CASSARVLDLGTNTDTQYF.